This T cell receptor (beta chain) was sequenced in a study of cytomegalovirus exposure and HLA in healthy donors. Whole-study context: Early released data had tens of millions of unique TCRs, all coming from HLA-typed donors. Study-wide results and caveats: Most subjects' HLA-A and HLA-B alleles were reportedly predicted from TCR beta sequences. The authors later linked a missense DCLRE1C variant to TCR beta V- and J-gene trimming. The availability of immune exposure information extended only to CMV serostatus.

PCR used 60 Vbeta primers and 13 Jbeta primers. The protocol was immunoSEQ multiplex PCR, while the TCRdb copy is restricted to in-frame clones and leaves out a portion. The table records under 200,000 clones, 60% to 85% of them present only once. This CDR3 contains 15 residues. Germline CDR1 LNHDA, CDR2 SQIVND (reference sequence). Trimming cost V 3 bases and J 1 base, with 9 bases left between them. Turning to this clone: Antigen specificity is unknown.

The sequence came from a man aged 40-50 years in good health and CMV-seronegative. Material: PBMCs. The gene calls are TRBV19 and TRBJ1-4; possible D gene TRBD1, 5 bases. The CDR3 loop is CASSIRQLTNEKLFF. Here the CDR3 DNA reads TGTGCCAGTAGTATTCGACAGTTAACTAATGAAAAACTGTTTTTT. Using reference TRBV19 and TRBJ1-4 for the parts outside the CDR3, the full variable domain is DGGITQSPKYLFRKEGQNVTLSCEQNLNHDAMYWYRQDPGQGLRLIYYSQIVNDFQKGDIAEGYSVSREKKESFPLTVTSAQKNPTAFYLCASSIRQLTNEKLFFGSGTQLSVL.